The 24 T cell receptor beta chains below come from one sample, sequenced in a study of T cell repertoires in cytomegalovirus infection. No antigens are known for them. Each CDR3 protein is one row after TCRdb ran MiXCR on the reads. Of roughly 860,000 distinct CDR3 sequences listed, 30% to 35% are singletons. The input for sequencing was cultured CD8+ T cells from PBMCs, taken from culture after CMV antigen stimulation. These receptors were taken from a human donor in good health (CMV status not recorded). Some clones in this sample may be carry-over from other donors' samples.

V is TRBV7-9 and J is TRBJ1-1; tentatively, D is TRBD1 (5 bases). Germline CDR1 SEHNR, CDR2 FQNEAQ (reference sequence). Between the trimmed V and J ends, which lost 4 bases and 4 bases, there was a span of 16 bases. CDR3 size: 15 residues. CDR3 bases: TGTGCCAGCAGCTCGGTGCAGGGCGTAGGCACTGAAGCTTTCTTT. Protein: CASSSVQGVGTEAFF.

This clonotype has just a few counts. The chain couples TRBV3-1 to TRBJ2-7; D gene unclear. Germline V gives CDR1 LGHDT, CDR2 YNNKEL (reference sequence). V was cut by 0 bases and J by 4 bases, with 13 bases left in between. This CDR3 is 15 amino acids long. The CDR3 reads CASSQESGFDYEQYF. The CDR3 DNA reads TGTGCCAGCAGCCAAGAATCCGGATTCGATTACGAGCAGTACTTC.

This clonotype was counted a single time. The chain carries TRBV27 and TRBJ1-2; possibly TRBD1 for D (5 bases). Per the germline V gene, CDR1 is MNHEY and CDR2 is SMNVEV (reference sequence). V gave up 6 bases and J gave up 3 bases, with 14 bases separating them. This CDR3 contains 14 residues. The CDR3 DNA follows: TGTGCCAGCAGCCCCTCAGGGTCATACTATGGCTACACCTTC. This translates into CASSPSGSYYGYTF.

V is TRBV7-9 and J is TRBJ2-5; no clear D. The CDR3 is 14 amino acids. The germline gives CDR1 SEHNR, CDR2 FQNEAQ (reference sequence). V gave up 5 bases and J gave up 7 bases, with 17 bases separating them. The CDR3: CASSEAPAKRTQYF. The DNA of the CDR3 is TGTGCCAGCAGCGAGGCCCCGGCCAAGAGGACCCAGTACTTC.

J is TRBJ1-4 and V is TRBV7-9; 8 bases line up with TRBD1. CDR1 is SEHNR, CDR2 FQNEAQ, per germline (reference sequence). The trim removed 1 base at V and 7 bases at J, leaving 8 bases unmatched. This CDR3 has 16 amino acids. The DNA for the CDR3 is TGTGCCAGCAGCTTAGGATTCACAGGGGGTAGTGAAAAACTGTTTTTT. This encodes CASSLGFTGGSEKLFF.

This clonotype was seen ten or more times. The J gene is TRBJ1-2, the V gene TRBV6-1; D ambiguous. The CDR3 consists of 13 residues. The V end lost 6 bases, the J end lost 7 bases, and 15 bases lay between the germline ends. Germline V lookup: CDR1 MNHNS, CDR2 SASEGT. The CDR3 region has the DNA TGTGCCAGCAGGGAGGACGGGCCCCTTGGCTACACCTTC. This sequence encodes CASREDGPLGYTF.

This rearrangement joins TRBV3-1 to TRBJ2-3, with D perhaps assigned TRBD1 or TRBD2 (7 bases each). CDR1 and CDR2 from the germline V gene are LGHDT and YNNKEL (reference sequence). There are 14 residues in the CDR3. Trimming left V 3 bases short and J 5 bases short, with 12 bases between. CDR3 coding DNA: TGTGCCAGCAGCCAGACAGGGAGGGAAGATACGCAGTATTTT. Protein: CASSQTGREDTQYF.

This clonotype was counted at least ten times. This chain uses TRBV9 with TRBJ2-3; 10 bases are shared with TRBD1. Per the germline V gene, CDR1 is SGDLS and CDR2 is YYNGEE. V was clipped by 0 bases and J by 4 bases; unmatched bases: 8. The CDR3 totals 17 residues. For the CDR3, the DNA is TGTGCCAGCAGCGTAGGACCGGGACAGGGGCGCGCAGATACGCAGTATTTT. Its translation: CASSVGPGQGRADTQYF.

The chain links TRBV4-3 to TRBJ2-1; 11 bases fit TRBD2. J gave up 6 bases and V 0 bases, and 7 bases lay outside the gene matches. Per the germline V gene, CDR1 is LGHNA and CDR2 is YSLEER. The CDR3 spans 17 residues. The DNA for the CDR3 is TGCGCCAGCAGCCAAGACGGTAGTGGGACTAGCGGCAATGAGCAGTTCTTC. This encodes CASSQDGSGTSGNEQFF.

In DNA form, the CDR3 reads TGTGCCAGCAGCCCAGGGACATCCACCTACAATGAGCAGTTCTTC. Protein sequence: CASSPGTSTYNEQFF. The V gene is TRBV7-2, the J gene TRBJ2-1; TRBD1 might be the D (6 bases). V lost 5 bases, J lost 2 bases, and 13 bases lay in between. The CDR3 consists of 15 residues. CDR1 is SGHTA and CDR2 is FQGNSA in the germline V gene.

Written as DNA, the CDR3 is TGCAGTGCTGAGGGGGACAGCTACGAGCAGTACTTC. Translating gives CSAEGDSYEQYF. The J gene is TRBJ2-7, the V gene TRBV20-1, with 7 bases that match TRBD1. Germline CDR1 and CDR2: DFQATT and SNEGSKA (reference sequence). V lost 5 bases to trimming and J lost 3 bases; unmatched junction nucleotides: 4. This CDR3 region has 12 residues.

This chain joins TRBV20-1 and TRBJ2-5, with D possibly TRBD2 on 6 matching bases. CDR3 length equals 14 residues. Trimming cost V 5 bases and J 5 bases, with 18 bases left between them. Germline-derived CDR1 and CDR2 are DFQATT and SNEGSKA (reference sequence). This chain's CDR3 is CSAGLRPSKETQYF. The CDR3 DNA follows: TGCAGTGCTGGACTAAGGCCCTCCAAGGAGACCCAGTACTTC.

The table lists this clonotype with a few counts. CDR3 sequence: CASSLSQGPYEQYF. The CDR3 bases are TGTGCCAGCAGTTTATCTCAGGGTCCCTACGAGCAGTACTTC. This rearrangement joins TRBV27 to TRBJ2-7; a weak D match, TRBD1 (5 bases). The germline CDR1 and CDR2 sequences are MNHEY and SMNVEV (reference sequence). This CDR3 has 14 residues. Trimming took 0 bases from V and 2 from J, leaving 8 bases between them.

This chain uses TRBV6-4 with TRBJ1-6; D gene unclear. The length of the CDR3 is 15 residues. Trimming removed 0 bases from V and 0 bases from J, with 3 bases in between. The germline V gene encodes CDR1 MRHNA and CDR2 SNTAGT. This chain's CDR3 is CASSDSGSYNSPLHF. CDR3 DNA: TGTGCCAGCAGTGACTCGGGCTCCTATAATTCACCCCTCCACTTT.

This clonotype was counted many times. The CDR3 loop is CASSLVRGNEQFF. CDR3 nucleotides: TGTGCCAGCAGTTTAGTTCGGGGGAATGAGCAGTTCTTC. This chain uses TRBV27 with TRBJ2-1, with D possibly being TRBD2 (6 bases). Germline V gene sequence: CDR1 MNHEY, CDR2 SMNVEV (reference sequence). The CDR3 is 13 residues long. V was cut by 2 bases and J by 7 bases, with 9 bases left in between.

In its sample, this clonotype was seen a few times. The V call is TRBV5-5, the J call TRBJ2-2; D gene uncertain. Germline CDR1 reads SGHKS; CDR2 reads YYEKEE (reference sequence). The ends were cut back, 5 bases at V and 5 bases at J, with 4 bases in the middle. This CDR3 has 11 amino acids. The CDR3 sequence is CASRWTGELFF. CDR3 bases: TGTGCCAGCAGATGGACCGGGGAGCTGTTTTTT.

V gene TRBV25-1 combines with J gene TRBJ2-3; D gene ambiguous. Germline V gene data show CDR1 as MGHDK and CDR2 as SYGVNS. The CDR3 sequence is 11 residues long. V lost 7 bases and J 4 bases, leaving 6 bases between the germline ends. The CDR3 DNA reads as TGTGCCAGCAATCAGGCAGATACGCAGTATTTT. Its translation: CASNQADTQYF.

The chain couples TRBV19 to TRBJ1-1; maybe TRBD1 (5 bases). Per germline, CDR1 LNHDA and CDR2 SQIVND (reference sequence). The CDR3 is 13 residues long. V gave up 3 bases and J gave up 4 bases, with 9 bases separating them. CDR3 in DNA: TGTGCCAGTAGTATTGCGGGGCCCACTGAAGCTTTCTTT. It codes for CASSIAGPTEAFF.

The rearrangement uses TRBV2 and TRBJ2-7, with a weak D call TRBD1 (5 bases). Trimming took off 10 bases at V and 6 bases at J, with 13 bases between the two ends. Germline-derived CDR1 and CDR2 are SNHLY and FYNNEI. The CDR3 is made up of 11 amino acids. As DNA, the CDR3 is TGTGCCATCAAAGGGGTCGGCGAGCAGTACTTC. It codes for CAIKGVGEQYF.

The gene calls are TRBV20-1 and TRBJ2-2; 10 positions match TRBD2. CDR1 is DFQATT and CDR2 is SNEGSKA in the germline V gene (reference sequence). The CDR3 sequence is 14 residues long. V lost 5 bases and J lost 7; bases outside the gene matches: 7. In nucleotides, the CDR3 is TGCAGTGCTTTGAGCGGGGGGGGCGGCGGGGAGCTGTTTTTT. Protein product: CSALSGGGGGELFF.

The V and J genes are TRBV5-6 and TRBJ1-5; no reliable D call. CDR3 length: 15 amino acids. Germline V lookup: CDR1 SGHDT, CDR2 YYEEEE. Between the trimmed V and J ends, which lost 4 bases and 2 bases, there was a span of 13 bases. The CDR3 DNA sequence: TGTGCCAGCAGCCCTGGGTGGGCCGGCAATCAGCCCCAGCATTTT. Its protein product is CASSPGWAGNQPQHF.

The CDR3 coding sequence is TGTGCCAGCAGTACTAGCGGGGGGCCATTCACAGATACGCAGTATTTT. Amino acid sequence: CASSTSGGPFTDTQYF. The chain uses TRBV2 and TRBJ2-3; 12 bases map to TRBD2. V shed 5 bases and J 2 bases; nucleotides not matched to a gene: 5. Germline CDR1 reads SNHLY; CDR2 reads FYNNEI. The CDR3 is 16 residues long.

The V gene is TRBV13, the J gene TRBJ2-1; D is undetermined. V lost 8 bases and J lost 2, with 16 bases in between. The germline V gene has CDR1 PRHDT and CDR2 FYEKMQ (reference sequence). The CDR3 sequence is 15 residues long. The CDR3 spells CASPGHKNPYNEQFF. CDR3 bases: TGTGCCAGCCCCGGTCATAAGAATCCCTACAATGAGCAGTTCTTC.

CDR3 nucleotide sequence: TGTGCCAGCAGTTCGGCAGAAATCTATGGCTACACCTTC. It specifies CASSSAEIYGYTF. The chain links TRBV6-2 or TRBV6-3 to TRBJ1-2; D is undetermined. The CDR3 sequence is 13 residues long. Germline V gene lookup returns CDR1 MNHEY and CDR2 SVGEGT. Trimming shortened V by 4 bases and J by 4 bases, and 10 bases separated the two germline ends.